This is a list of T cell receptor beta chains from one sample in a study of a mutant IDH1 vaccine in newly diagnosed glioma. The assay was immunoSEQ multiplex PCR, and TCRdb's table has in-frame clones only and misses some. In the table there are roughly 38,000 clones, around 89% of which are singletons. No antigens are known for them. The sample here was PBMCs, taken from a glioma patient whose treatment included an IDH1 peptide vaccine. Every receptor here comes from a man aged 40-49 years with glioma. CDR3s include the opening cysteine and the closing phenylalanine or tryptophan. A D gene is named only where the DNA matches it firmly. The size of a clone is reported for some rows only, either as once, few or many, or as a class for expanded clones.

V gene	clone size	J gene	D gene	CDR3 protein	CDR3 DNA
TRBV19	few	TRBJ2-1	.	CASIADEQFF	TGTGCCAGTATAGCGGATGAGCAGTTCTTC
TRBV11-2	.	TRBJ2-3	.	CASSWIWGSTDTQYF	TGTGCCAGCAGTTGGATTTGGGGCAGCACAGATACGCAGTATTTT
TRBV18	.	TRBJ1-5	.	CASSPTGPLEPQHF	TGTGCCAGCTCACCAACTGGGCCGCTGGAGCCCCAGCATTTT
TRBV15	.	TRBJ2-2	.	CATSRDRGTGELFF	TGTGCCACCAGCAGAGATCGTGGCACCGGGGAGCTGTTTTTT
TRBV10-3	once	TRBJ1-1	.	CAITQQGLNTEAFF	TGTGCCATCACCCAACAGGGATTGAACACTGAAGCTTTCTTT
TRBV15	.	TRBJ2-3	.	CATSRGSTDTQYF	TGTGCCACCAGCAGAGGAAGCACAGATACGCAGTATTTT
TRBV29-1	.	TRBJ1-1	.	CSGREAGATFYTEAFF	TGCAGCGGGCGGGAGGCGGGGGCCACATTCTACACTGAAGCTTTCTTT
TRBV2	.	TRBJ2-7	TRBD2	CASTEWLAGAYEQYF	TGTGCCAGCACCGAGTGGCTAGCGGGAGCCTACGAGCAGTACTTC
TRBV11-1	.	TRBJ2-7	.	CASSPWAGEQYF	TGTGCCAGCAGCCCTTGGGCGGGCGAGCAGTACTTC
TRBV7-2	.	TRBJ2-1	TRBD2	CASSYGLAGVNEQFF	TGTGCCAGCAGCTACGGACTAGCGGGGGTGAATGAGCAGTTCTTC
TRBV9	.	TRBJ2-2	.	CASSSRRGTNTGELFF	TGTGCCAGCAGCTCTCGACGGGGTACTAACACCGGGGAGCTGTTTTTT
TRBV6-6	once	TRBJ2-7	.	CASSYARGDFYEQYF	TGTGCCAGCAGTTACGCACGGGGCGACTTCTACGAGCAGTACTTC
TRBV4-3	once	TRBJ1-2	TRBD1	CASSSRQGANYGYTF	TGCGCCAGCAGCTCCCGACAGGGTGCTAACTATGGCTACACCTTC
TRBV29-1	.	TRBJ2-1	TRBD2	CSVLLAGDNEQFF	TGCAGCGTTTTACTAGCGGGGGACAATGAGCAGTTCTTC
TRBV7-9	.	TRBJ2-2	.	CASSLYLVDPDTGELFF	TGTGCCAGCAGCTTATACCTCGTGGACCCAGACACCGGGGAGCTGTTTTTT
TRBV29-1	.	TRBJ1-2	TRBD1	CSVEDYNRGYGYTF	TGCAGCGTTGAAGACTATAACAGGGGGTATGGCTACACCTTC
TRBV4-2	.	TRBJ2-7	TRBD2	CASSPGLAGRTTFYEQYF	TGTGCCAGCAGCCCGGGACTAGCGGGACGAACTACTTTCTACGAGCAGTACTTC
TRBV11-2	.	TRBJ2-1	.	CASSLGNEQFF	TGTGCCAGCAGCTTAGGAAATGAGCAGTTCTTC
TRBV2	.	TRBJ2-7	.	CASSEVGRYEQYF	TGTGCCAGCAGTGAAGTCGGGCGGTACGAGCAGTACTTC
TRBV11-2	.	TRBJ1-3	.	CASRVYSGNTIYF	TGTGCCAGCAGGGTATACTCTGGAAACACCATATATTTT
TRBV5-1	.	TRBJ1-2	.	CASSRDGAYGYTF	TGCGCCAGCAGTCGGGACGGCGCCTATGGCTACACCTTC
TRBV4-3	.	TRBJ1-4	.	CASSQDSFEKLFF	TGCGCCAGCAGCCAAGATTCCTTCGAAAAACTGTTTTTT
TRBV19	.	TRBJ1-5	.	CASSSPTMSNQPQHF	TGTGCCAGTAGTAGCCCCACAATGAGCAATCAGCCCCAGCATTTT
TRBV27	.	TRBJ2-3	TRBD1	CASSFWTGGTDTQYF	TGTGCCAGCAGTTTTTGGACAGGGGGCACAGATACGCAGTATTTT
TRBV5-5	.	TRBJ2-7	.	CASSPSPALEQYF	TGTGCCAGCAGCCCGTCCCCAGCCCTCGAGCAGTACTTC
TRBV7-2	.	TRBJ2-2	.	CASSPQGGNTGELFF	TGTGCCAGCAGCCCCCAGGGAGGGAACACCGGGGAGCTGTTTTTT
TRBV19	.	TRBJ1-1	.	CASSPRESRTEAFF	TGTGCCAGTAGTCCCAGGGAATCGCGAACTGAAGCTTTCTTT
TRBV19	.	TRBJ2-5	.	CASSPSGTRETQYF	TGTGCCAGTAGTCCCTCCGGGACACGAGAGACCCAGTACTTC
TRBV5-4	.	TRBJ2-2	.	CASSLEGPNTGELFF	TGTGCCAGCAGCTTGGAAGGCCCGAACACCGGGGAGCTGTTTTTT
TRBV5-8	.	TRBJ2-2	.	CASTNRQAQGGTPGELFF	TGTGCCAGCACCAACCGGCAAGCCCAGGGGGGAACACCGGGGGAGCTGTTTTTT
TRBV4-1	.	TRBJ2-5	TRBD2	CASSQDREAGVVQETQYF	TGCGCCAGCAGCCAAGATCGTGAAGCGGGAGTAGTACAGGAGACCCAGTACTTC
TRBV5-6	.	TRBJ1-2	TRBD1	CASSLGQKRISYYGYTF	TGTGCCAGCAGCCTGGGACAGAAACGAATAAGTTACTATGGCTACACCTTC
TRBV6-6	.	TRBJ1-5	.	CASSSTGSQPQHF	TGTGCCAGCAGTTCCACAGGATCCCAGCCCCAGCATTTT
TRBV7-6	.	TRBJ1-1	TRBD1	CASRQGTNTEAFF	TGTGCCAGCCGACAGGGGACGAACACTGAAGCTTTCTTT
TRBV18	.	TRBJ1-4	.	CASSLTGATNEKLFF	TGTGCCAGCTCACTGACAGGTGCAACTAATGAAAAACTGTTTTTT
TRBV6-5	.	TRBJ2-7	.	CASSLDSVPYEQYF	TGTGCCAGCAGCCTAGACAGCGTACCCTACGAGCAGTACTTC
TRBV27	.	TRBJ1-3	.	CASSLRSGNTIYF	TGTGCCAGCAGCCTCCGCTCTGGAAACACCATATATTTT
TRBV4-3	.	TRBJ2-7	.	CASSQALTWAQWDEQYF	TGCGCCAGCAGCCAAGCCCTTACCTGGGCCCAGTGGGACGAGCAGTACTTC
TRBV28	once	TRBJ1-5	.	CASSLGSSNQPQHF	TGTGCCAGCAGTTTAGGGAGCAGCAATCAGCCCCAGCATTTT
TRBV7-2	.	TRBJ2-5	.	CASSLKAGDQETQYF	TGTGCCAGCAGCCTTAAAGCGGGTGACCAAGAGACCCAGTACTTC
TRBV5-1	.	TRBJ1-1	.	CASSLQRGGDTEAFF	TGCGCCAGCAGCTTGCAGCGCGGAGGGGACACTGAAGCTTTCTTT
TRBV19	.	TRBJ1-2	TRBD1	CASIGQGFGYTF	TGTGCCAGTATCGGACAGGGGTTTGGCTACACCTTC
TRBV19	.	TRBJ1-1	.	CASSIRGVHTEAFF	TGTGCCAGTAGTATTAGGGGTGTCCACACTGAAGCTTTCTTT
TRBV15	.	TRBJ2-3	.	CATSGRVGPDTQYF	TGTGCCACCAGTGGCCGTGTCGGTCCAGATACGCAGTATTTT
TRBV7-3	.	TRBJ2-3	TRBD2	CASSPPGLAGGLLSADTQYF	TGTGCCAGCAGCCCCCCGGGACTAGCGGGAGGGCTTCTAAGTGCAGATACGCAGTATTTT
TRBV6-6	.	TRBJ1-5	.	CASSYSPGDQPQHF	TGTGCCAGCAGTTACTCCCCAGGGGATCAGCCCCAGCATTTT